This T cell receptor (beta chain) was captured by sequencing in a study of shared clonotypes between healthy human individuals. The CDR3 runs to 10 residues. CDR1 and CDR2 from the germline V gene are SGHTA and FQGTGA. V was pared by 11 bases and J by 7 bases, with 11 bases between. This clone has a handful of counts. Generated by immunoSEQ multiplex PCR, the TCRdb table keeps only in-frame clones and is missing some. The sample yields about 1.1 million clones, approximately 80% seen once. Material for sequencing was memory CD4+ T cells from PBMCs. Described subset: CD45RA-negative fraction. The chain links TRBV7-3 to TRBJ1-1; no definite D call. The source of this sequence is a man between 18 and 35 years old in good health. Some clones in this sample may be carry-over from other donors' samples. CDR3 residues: CAAGGLEAFF. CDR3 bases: TGTGCCGCAGGAGGACTTGAAGCTTTCTTT.